The 21 T cell receptor beta chains in this list originate from one sample, sequenced in a study of T cells in Graves' hyperthyroidism and ophthalmopathy (dated by TCRdb to 2018 to 2020). The protocol used for the library was multiplex PCR. Sequencing was performed on an Illumina HiSeq 2000. Amplification of TCR beta CDR3 regions was carried out from RNA transcripts. A first-round RT-PCR of the TCR CDR3 used the HTBI primer set with the Qiagen OneStep RT-PCR kit. TCRdb passed the public sequencing reads through fastp at Q25 and MiXCR, retaining productive beta sequences. Every entry covers one CDR3 protein and lists the most common genes and DNA from its rows. A total of some 500,000 distinct CDR3 sequences appear in this sample, 16% of them only once. The top ten clones comprise 25% to 30% of the sample. The sequencing sample was made of blood. These receptors were taken from a woman aged 25 to 39 with Graves' ophthalmopathy.

This clonotype was recorded at least ten times. The V call is TRBV7-3, the J call TRBJ2-7; TRBD1 might be the D (7 bases). V was trimmed by 5 bases and J by 7 bases, leaving 18 bases between them. This CDR3 has 14 amino acids. Germline assignment: CDR1 SGHTA and CDR2 FQGTGA. The DNA of the CDR3 is TGTGCCAGCAGCGTCGACAGGGACAGCGGGGAGCAGTACTTC. It yields the protein CASSVDRDSGEQYF.

This rearrangement joins TRBV19 to TRBJ2-2, with TRBD2 matching 12 bases. Germline-derived CDR1 and CDR2 are LNHDA and SQIVND (reference sequence). V was clipped by 10 bases and J by 3 bases; unmatched bases: 9. CDR3 length: 16 residues. CDR3 DNA sequence: TGTGCCACTGGGGCTAGCGGGAGGGCCGACACCGGGGAGCTGTTTTTT. This gives the protein CATGASGRADTGELFF.

This clonotype came up a few times. The J gene is TRBJ1-2, the V gene TRBV28; D is possibly TRBD1 (6 bases). Trimming took 1 base from V and 4 from J, leaving 10 bases between them. The CDR3 spans 14 residues. CDR1 and CDR2 (germline): MDHEN, SYDVKM. CDR3 sequence: CASSLSDSIYGYTF. The CDR3 DNA sequence: TGTGCCAGCAGTTTATCGGACAGTATCTATGGCTACACCTTC.

This clonotype was counted between two and nine times. Here the CDR3 DNA reads TGTGCCAGTATAAGGGCAGGGGGCGCTAAGGCTTTCTTT. Its translation: CASIRAGGAKAFF. This chain joins TRBV19 and TRBJ1-1, with 8 bases aligning to TRBD1. Looked up from germline, CDR1 is LNHDA and CDR2 is SQIVND (reference sequence). The CDR3 covers 13 residues. The ends lost 7 bases at V and 11 bases at J; junction bases unmatched: 12.

J is TRBJ1-5 and V is TRBV14; 9 bases line up with TRBD1. With 8 bases clipped from V and 6 bases from J, the junction kept 8 bases outside the gene matches. Germline V gene sequence: CDR1 SGHDN, CDR2 FVKESK. CDR3 length: 14 residues. CDR3 sequence reads: CASVSGTGIQPQHF. The CDR3 DNA is TGTGCCAGCGTTTCTGGGACAGGGATTCAGCCCCAGCATTTT. The full variable domain, completed using reference TRBV14 and TRBJ1-5, is EAGVTQFPSHSVIEKGQTVTLRCDPISGHDNLYWYRRVMGKEIKFLLHFVKESKQDESGMPNNRFLAERTGGTYSTLKVQPAELEDSGVYFCASVSGTGIQPQHFGDGTRLSIL.

This rearrangement joins TRBV29-1 to TRBJ2-2; D is perhaps TRBD1 (6 bases). The germline gives CDR1 SQVTM, CDR2 ANQGSEA. V was shortened by 4 bases and J by 1 base, with 13 bases between the two germline ends. The CDR3 totals 15 residues. The CDR3 protein is CSVGPGVLNTGELFF. The CDR3, as DNA: TGCAGCGTTGGGCCAGGGGTCTTGAACACCGGGGAGCTGTTTTTT.

In its sample, this clonotype was seen many times. The chain recombines TRBV28 with TRBJ2-4, with no clear D. The length of the CDR3 is 14 residues. Germline V lookup: CDR1 MDHEN, CDR2 SYDVKM. V was cut by 8 bases and J by 1 base, with 12 bases left in between. CDR3 in DNA: TGTGCCAGCTCTGGGGTTGGTGCCAAAAACATTCAGTACTTC. Its protein is CASSGVGAKNIQYF.

This clonotype showed up many times. V is TRBV5-1 and J is TRBJ2-1; the D gene is possibly TRBD2 (7 bases). Trimming removed 0 bases from V and 6 bases from J, with 13 bases in between. The germline gives CDR1 SGHRS, CDR2 YFSETQ. The CDR3 sequence is 15 residues long. The CDR3 here is CASSLAWGGGNEQFF. The CDR3 region has the DNA TGCGCCAGCAGCTTGGCCTGGGGAGGGGGCAATGAGCAGTTCTTC.

Regarding this clonotype: A much larger clone lies a single base off, so this may be a read error. The chain carries TRBV20-1 and TRBJ2-7; no clear D gene. The CDR3 contains 14 residues. Germline loops: CDR1 DFQATT, CDR2 SNEGSKA (reference sequence). The CDR3 spells CSANPRGHSCEQYF. Written as DNA, the CDR3 is TGCAGTGCTAACCCCAGAGGTCACTCCTGCGAGCAGTACTTC.

This clonotype was detected ten times or more. A much more abundant neighbour one base away suggests this may be a read error. V usage is TRBV5-6 and J usage is TRBJ2-1; 11 bases are shared with TRBD2. J gave up 6 bases and V 0 bases, and 2 bases lay outside the gene matches. The germline gives CDR1 SGHDT, CDR2 YYEEEE. The CDR3 extends over 15 amino acids. The CDR3 here is CASSLALAGGNEQFF. The CDR3 DNA follows: TGTGCCAGCAGCTTGGCGCTAGCGGGAGGCAATGAGCAGTTCTTC.

In its sample, this clonotype was seen a few times. V gene TRBV20-1 combines with J gene TRBJ2-2; 11 bases are shared with TRBD1. Germline-derived CDR1 and CDR2 are DFQATT and SNEGSKA (reference sequence). Losses at the gene ends were 4 bases for V and 2 bases for J; bases not matched to a gene: 6. CDR3 size: 16 residues. The CDR3 loop reads CSAKDGQGANTGELFF. CDR3 sequence (DNA): TGCAGTGCTAAAGACGGACAGGGGGCCAACACCGGGGAGCTGTTTTTT.

This clonotype was observed many times. The chain combines TRBV20-1 with TRBJ2-1, with TRBD2 matching over 9 bases. V lost 0 bases to trimming and J lost 2 bases; unmatched junction nucleotides: 8. The CDR3 runs to 17 residues. The germline V gene has CDR1 DFQATT and CDR2 SNEGSKA (reference sequence). The CDR3 loop is CSARDFRAGGPYNEQFF. The CDR3 DNA is TGCAGTGCTAGAGATTTTCGGGCGGGAGGGCCCTACAATGAGCAGTTCTTC.

The CDR3 DNA reads as TGTGCCAGTAGCGACACCCGATCAGAGACCCAGTACTTC. As protein: CASSDTRSETQYF. This chain links TRBV19 with TRBJ2-5; no definite D call. CDR1 is LNHDA and CDR2 is SQIVND in the germline V gene (reference sequence). There are 13 residues in the CDR3. V lost 6 bases and J 4 bases, leaving 12 bases between the germline ends.

The rearrangement uses TRBV7-9 and TRBJ1-2; D remains ambiguous. This CDR3 spans 13 amino acids. V was clipped by 4 bases and J by 4 bases, with 10 bases between them. CDR1 and CDR2 from the germline V gene are SEHNR and FQNEAQ (reference sequence). The CDR3 loop reads CASSSTQFYGYTF. The CDR3 region has the DNA TGTGCCAGCAGCTCGACTCAATTCTATGGCTACACCTTC. Drawing the rest from reference TRBV7-9 and TRBJ1-2, the complete variable domain is DTGVSQNPRHKITKRGQNVTFRCDPISEHNRLYWYRQTLGQGPEFLTYFQNEAQLEKSRLLSDRFSAERPKGSFSTLEIQRTEQGDSAMYLCASSSTQFYGYTFGSGTRLTVV.

This clonotype was found many times. The gene calls are TRBV12-3 or TRBV12-4 and TRBJ1-2, with a possible D match to TRBD1 (6 bases). Trimming left V 0 bases short and J 2 bases short, with 10 bases between. The CDR3 has 15 residues. CDR3: CASSLAGGGNYGYTF. DNA of the CDR3: TGTGCCAGCAGTTTAGCAGGGGGGGGGAACTATGGCTACACCTTC.

This clonotype was counted only a few times. This sequence joins TRBV4-2 and TRBJ2-1, with D unresolved. V lost 0 bases and J 0 bases, leaving 15 bases between the germline ends. Germline V gene data show CDR1 as LGHNA and CDR2 as YNFKEQ. CDR3 length: 18 residues. The CDR3 reads CASSQDPVSKRSYNEQFF. In DNA form, the CDR3 reads TGTGCCAGCAGCCAAGATCCGGTTAGCAAACGCTCCTACAATGAGCAGTTCTTC.

This clonotype has only a few counts. CDR3 in amino acids: CASSLGPEIGYTF. CDR3 coding DNA: TGTGCCAGCAGCTTAGGACCCGAAATCGGCTACACCTTC. This sequence joins TRBV7-2 and TRBJ1-2; no clear D gene. Germline V CDR1 and CDR2: SGHTA, FQGNSA. This CDR3 has 13 residues. V gave up 1 base and J gave up 8 bases, with 11 bases separating them.

Ten or more counts support this clonotype. This rearrangement joins TRBV14 to TRBJ1-4; a weak D match, TRBD1 (6 bases). Trimming removed 2 bases at V and 3 bases at J, with 19 bases between. Germline lookup yields CDR1 SGHDN and CDR2 FVKESK. The CDR3 totals 18 residues. CDR3 coding DNA: TGTGCCAGCAGCCAACCCAGGGGCCAGTTCGCACCTAATGAAAAACTGTTTTTT. As protein: CASSQPRGQFAPNEKLFF.

This rearrangement joins TRBV6-2 or TRBV6-3 to TRBJ2-1, with 8 nucleotides matching TRBD2. The germline V gene encodes CDR1 MNHEY and CDR2 SVGEGT. The CDR3 spans 15 residues. V lost 4 bases to trimming and J lost 5 bases; unmatched junction nucleotides: 7. In nucleotides, the CDR3 is TGTGCCAGCAGTTTTTTTGGCGGGGGGAACAATGAGCAGTTCTTC. Its translation is CASSFFGGGNNEQFF.

The J gene is TRBJ2-1, the V gene TRBV6-1; 11 nucleotides align to TRBD2. CDR1 and CDR2 (germline): MNHNS, SASEGT. V lost 6 bases to trimming and J lost 7 bases; unmatched junction nucleotides: 11. The CDR3 consists of 16 residues. DNA of the CDR3: TGTGCCAGCAGGTCTCCGACTAGCGGGAACCTTAATGAGCAGTTCTTC. Translation gives CASRSPTSGNLNEQFF.

This clonotype was observed at least ten times. The chain's CDR3 is CASSGRGYTF. CDR3 in DNA: TGTGCCAGCAGCGGTCGGGGCTACACCTTC. This sequence joins TRBV7-2 and TRBJ1-2; D is unresolved. V shed 5 bases and J shed 8 bases, with 6 bases lying between them. The V gene's germline CDR1 is SGHTA and CDR2 FQGNSA. CDR3 length: 10 residues.